This T cell receptor (beta chain) emerged from a study of regulatory T cells in long-lasting Graves disease. CDR3-region Arm-PCR and iRepertoire HTBI primers produced the TCR beta libraries. A single record per CDR3 protein comes from TCRdb applying MiXCR to the multiplex PCR reads. The sample contains more than 300,000 distinct CDR3 sequences, 12% of which appear only once. Germline-derived CDR1 and CDR2 are PRHDT and FYEKMQ (reference sequence). The V end lost 3 bases, the J end lost 10 bases, and 18 bases lay between the germline ends. The CDR3 is 14 residues long. Findings and caveats of the study: Persistent Graves' patients showed a TCR diversity that was lower than that of newly diagnosed ones.

The time point denotes: newly diagnosed GD, antithyroid drugs for less than 3 months. There was RNA extracted from PBMCs, and the TCR library was made from it. At least ten counts were recorded for this clonotype. Its cognate antigen is unknown. These data are also associated with another study on T cells in Graves' hyperthyroidism and ophthalmopathy. From that second work: The TCR CDR3 first-round RT-PCR relied on the HTBI primer set.

The genes are TRBV13 and TRBJ1-1; D is undetermined. Sample: peripheral blood mononuclear cells (PBMCs), taken at new diagnosis, from a patient treated with antithyroid drugs. The source of this sequence is a woman under 30 with Graves disease. The DNA for the CDR3 is TGTGCCAGCAGCTTGGTGGACCGATCCTCTGGAGCTTTCTTT. Translating it yields CASSLVDRSSGAFF.